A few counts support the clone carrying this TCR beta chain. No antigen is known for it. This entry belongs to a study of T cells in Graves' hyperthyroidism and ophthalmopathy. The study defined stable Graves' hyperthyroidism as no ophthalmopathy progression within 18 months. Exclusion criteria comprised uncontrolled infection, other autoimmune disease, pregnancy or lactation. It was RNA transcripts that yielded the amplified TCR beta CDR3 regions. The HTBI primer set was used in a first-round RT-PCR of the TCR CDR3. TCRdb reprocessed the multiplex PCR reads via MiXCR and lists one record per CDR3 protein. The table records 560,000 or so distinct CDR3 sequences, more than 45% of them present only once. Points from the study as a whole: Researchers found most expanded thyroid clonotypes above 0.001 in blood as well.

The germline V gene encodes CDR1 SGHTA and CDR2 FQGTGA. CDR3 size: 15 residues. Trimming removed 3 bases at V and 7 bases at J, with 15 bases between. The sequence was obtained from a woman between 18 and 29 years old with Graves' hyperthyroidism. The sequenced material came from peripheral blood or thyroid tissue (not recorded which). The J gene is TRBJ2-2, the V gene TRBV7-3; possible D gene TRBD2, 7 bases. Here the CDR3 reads CASSLRGGQNGELFF. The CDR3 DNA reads TGTGCCAGCAGCTTGAGGGGGGGCCAAAACGGGGAGCTGTTTTTT.